The sequence of this T cell receptor beta chain was determined in a study of T cells in Graves' hyperthyroidism and ophthalmopathy. Study summary: Peripheral blood was drawn at first diagnosis, prior to all treatment.

The sample holds a few counts of this clonotype. Patients were excluded because of uncontrolled infection, other autoimmune disease, pregnancy or lactation. From RNA transcripts, TCR beta CDR3 regions were amplified. Researchers ran a first-round RT-PCR on the TCR CDR3 using the HTBI primer set. A single record per CDR3 protein comes from TCRdb applying MiXCR to the multiplex PCR reads. The table shows 300,000 to 450,000 distinct CDR3 sequences, with roughly 25% occurring only once. The receptor's source is a man aged 45-65 years with Graves' hyperthyroidism. Sequencing used blood.

CDR3: CASSLSSGGAVSGYTF. The CDR3 bases are TGTGCCAGCAGCTTATCTTCAGGGGGCGCCGTAAGTGGCTACACCTTC. The V and J genes are TRBV7-9 and TRBJ1-2; TRBD1 matches at 8 bases. The ends lost 2 bases at V and 7 bases at J; junction bases unmatched: 12. From germline, CDR1 is SEHNR and CDR2 FQNEAQ (reference sequence). CDR3 length: 16 residues. Full variable domain (outside the CDR3, taken from reference TRBV7-9 and TRBJ1-2): DTGVSQNPRHKITKRGQNVTFRCDPISEHNRLYWYRQTLGQGPEFLTYFQNEAQLEKSRLLSDRFSAERPKGSFSTLEIQRTEQGDSAMYLCASSLSSGGAVSGYTFGSGTRLTVV.